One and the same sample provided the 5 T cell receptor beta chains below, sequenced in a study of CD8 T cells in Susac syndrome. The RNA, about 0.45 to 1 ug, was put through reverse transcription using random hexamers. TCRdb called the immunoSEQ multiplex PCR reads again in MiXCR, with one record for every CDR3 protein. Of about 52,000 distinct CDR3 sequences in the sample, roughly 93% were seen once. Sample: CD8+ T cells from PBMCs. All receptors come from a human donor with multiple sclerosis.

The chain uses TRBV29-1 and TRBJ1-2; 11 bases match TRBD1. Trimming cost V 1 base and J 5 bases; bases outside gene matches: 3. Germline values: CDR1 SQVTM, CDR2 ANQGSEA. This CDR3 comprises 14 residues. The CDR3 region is CSVEGTGGSYGYTF. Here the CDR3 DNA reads TGCAGCGTTGAAGGGACAGGGGGCTCGTATGGCTACACCTTC.

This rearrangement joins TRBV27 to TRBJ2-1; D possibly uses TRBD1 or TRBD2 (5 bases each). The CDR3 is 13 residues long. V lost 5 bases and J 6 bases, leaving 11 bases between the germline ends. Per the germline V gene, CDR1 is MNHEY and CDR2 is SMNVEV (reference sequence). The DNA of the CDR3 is TGTGCCAGCAGTCTCGGGACCCGCAATGAGCAGTTCTTC. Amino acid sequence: CASSLGTRNEQFF.

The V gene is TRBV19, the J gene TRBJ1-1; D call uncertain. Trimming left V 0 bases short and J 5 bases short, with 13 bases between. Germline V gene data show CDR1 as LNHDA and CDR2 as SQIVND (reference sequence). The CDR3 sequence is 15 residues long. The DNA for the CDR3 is TGTGCCAGTAGTATAGATCACTCCCCGGGGACTGAAGCTTTCTTT. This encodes CASSIDHSPGTEAFF.

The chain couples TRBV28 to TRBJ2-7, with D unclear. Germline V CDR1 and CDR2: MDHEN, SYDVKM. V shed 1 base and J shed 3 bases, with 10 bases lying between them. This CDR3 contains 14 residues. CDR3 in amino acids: CASSLSAKVYEQYF. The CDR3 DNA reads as TGTGCCAGCAGTTTATCGGCCAAAGTCTACGAGCAGTACTTC.

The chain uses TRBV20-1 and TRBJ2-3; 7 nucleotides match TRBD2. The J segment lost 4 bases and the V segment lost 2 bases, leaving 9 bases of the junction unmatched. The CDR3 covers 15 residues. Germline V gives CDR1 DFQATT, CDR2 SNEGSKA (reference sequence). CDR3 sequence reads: CSARSGGGYADTQYF. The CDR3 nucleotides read TGCAGTGCTAGATCCGGCGGGGGTTATGCAGATACGCAGTATTTT.